These 9 T cell receptor beta chains came from one sample sequenced in a study of T cells in Graves' hyperthyroidism and ophthalmopathy. The TCR beta CDR3 regions underwent amplification using RNA transcripts as the source. First-round RT-PCR of the TCR CDR3 relied on the HTBI primer set. In TCRdb, the multiplex PCR reads were re-called with MiXCR into one record per CDR3 protein. The data show around 400,000 distinct CDR3 sequences, less than 15% seen once. Sequencing input: blood. The receptors derive from a woman between 18 and 30 years old with Graves' hyperthyroidism.

The chain has TRBV12-3 or TRBV12-4 and TRBJ1-6; TRBD1 is a possible D gene (6 bases). This CDR3 is 17 amino acids long. Trimming stripped 5 bases from V and 7 bases from J, with 21 bases between. For the CDR3, the DNA is TGTGCCAGCAGTCTCTACGATTACAGGGAACCGAATTCACCCCTCCACTTT. It specifies CASSLYDYREPNSPLHF.

This clonotype was found many times. V usage is TRBV2 and J usage is TRBJ2-7; unclear D gene. The CDR3 is 12 residues long. CDR1 SNHLY and CDR2 FYNNEI come from the germline V gene. V gave up 4 bases and J gave up 6 bases, with 10 bases separating them. CDR3 DNA: TGTGCCAGCAGTGGTCATCTGGGCGAGCAGTACTTC. It is translated as CASSGHLGEQYF. The full variable domain, with the rest looked up from reference TRBV2 and TRBJ2-7, is EPEVTQTPSHQVTQMGQEVILRCVPISNHLYFYWYRQILGQKVEFLVSFYNNEISEKSEIFDDQFSVERPDGSNFTLKIRSTKLEDSAMYFCASSGHLGEQYFGPGTRLTVT.

This clonotype appeared many times. J is TRBJ1-1 and V is TRBV7-2; D gene unclear. Germline V CDR1 and CDR2: SGHTA, FQGNSA. This CDR3 region has 14 residues. Trimming removed 7 bases at V and 5 bases at J, with 17 bases between. The CDR3 DNA reads TGTGCCAGCACCCCCCCGTTGCGGAAGACTGAAGCTTTCTTT. It encodes CASTPPLRKTEAFF.

This clonotype was seen ten or more times. The rearrangement joins TRBV20-1 to TRBJ2-1, with a possible D match to TRBD2 (5 bases). Looked up from germline, CDR1 is DFQATT and CDR2 is SNEGSKA (reference sequence). Trimming removed 5 bases at V and 1 base at J, with 18 bases between. This CDR3 is built from 16 residues. CDR3 in DNA: TGCAGTGCTTACGACTACACGAAGCTTTCCTACAATGAGCAGTTCTTC. The encoded protein is CSAYDYTKLSYNEQFF.

The table lists this clonotype with a few counts. The J gene is TRBJ2-7, the V gene TRBV19, with 7 bases matching TRBD2. CDR3 size: 13 residues. The germline V gene encodes CDR1 LNHDA and CDR2 SQIVND (reference sequence). Losses at the gene ends were 6 bases for V and 2 bases for J; bases not matched to a gene: 4. The CDR3 region has the DNA TGTGCCAGTAGCCCTAGCGGACCCTACGAGCAGTACTTC. Its protein product is CASSPSGPYEQYF.

Ten or more counts support this clonotype. The chain uses TRBV12-3 or TRBV12-4 and TRBJ1-1; D uncertain. The length of the CDR3 is 13 residues. The V end was cut by 3 bases, the J end by 8 bases, with 13 bases between. The chain's CDR3 is CASSFGGASEAFF. DNA for the CDR3: TGTGCCAGCAGTTTTGGCGGCGCTTCCGAAGCTTTCTTT.

The gene calls are TRBV6-1 and TRBJ2-2, with 7 positions matching TRBD1. Germline CDR1 is MNHNS and CDR2 is SASEGT. This CDR3 has 14 residues. V trimming: 7 bases; J trimming: 2 bases; junction bases outside the gene matches: 4. The DNA of the CDR3 is TGTGCCAGCAAGGGGGCACTTAACACCGGGGAGCTGTTTTTT. Translation: CASKGALNTGELFF.

The sample holds many counts of this clonotype. This chain links TRBV28 with TRBJ1-1, with D unresolved. Germline-derived CDR1 and CDR2 are MDHEN and SYDVKM. This CDR3 is built from 14 residues. The ends were cut back, 6 bases at V and 6 bases at J, with 17 bases in the middle. The CDR3 region is CASSSETRESEAFF. Here the CDR3 DNA reads TGTGCCAGCAGCTCAGAAACTAGGGAATCTGAAGCTTTCTTT.

The sample holds many counts of this clonotype. This chain joins TRBV20-1 and TRBJ2-2; TRBD2 might be the D (5 bases). With 3 bases removed from V and 0 bases from J, the gap between germline ends came to 8 bases. In germline, CDR1 is DFQATT, CDR2 SNEGSKA (reference sequence). This CDR3 has 14 amino acids. The CDR3 bases are TGCAGTGCTAGGCGGGTCACGAACACCGGGGAGCTGTTTTTT. Its translation: CSARRVTNTGELFF.